This TCR beta chain was sequenced for a study of technical replicates of blood from a handful of donors. Sequencing used immunoSEQ multiplex PCR; TCRdb keeps in-frame clones, though not all of them. Found here are more than 90,000 clones, about 94% of them singletons; the top ten hold less than 0.25%. CDR1 and CDR2 (germline): SGDLS, YYNGEE. Trimming took off 2 bases at V and 3 bases at J, with 14 bases between the two ends. This CDR3 contains 15 residues. This chain uses TRBV9 with TRBJ1-1; the D is unclear. This sequence was found in a human donor in good health. Sequencing was performed on T cells isolated from PBMCs. The DNA for the CDR3 is TGTGCCAGCAGCGTGACACGGGAAGGTTACACTGAAGCTTTCTTT. Protein: CASSVTREGYTEAFF.